The 29 T cell receptor beta chains presented below share a single source sample, sequenced in a study of blood T cells in healthy people across ages. A J-beta primer mix and a sample-barcoded 5' primer were used in a second PCR of roughly 7 to 12 cycles. TCRdb reanalysed the 5' RACE reads using MiXCR and keeps one entry per CDR3 protein. The table lists approximately 800,000 distinct CDR3 sequences, about 26% of them singletons. The data were also submitted as part of a second study, on T cells of mothers and their children.

The specimen sequenced was blood. These receptor sequences come from a boy under 18 in good health.

J is TRBJ2-7 and V is TRBV21-1; TRBD1 reflects the table's D call only, with no check against the DNA. TRBV21-1 is reported as a pseudogene. This CDR3 region has 13 residues. The DNA of the CDR3 is TGTGCCAGCAGCAGATCACAGGGATTCGAGCAGTACTTC. Translation: CASSRSQGFEQYF.

The rearrangement links TRBV6-1 to TRBJ1-1, with 9 bases identical to TRBD1. The V gene end was trimmed by 6 bases and the J gene end by 5 bases; junction bases not matched to a gene: 10. Germline V gives CDR1 MNHNS, CDR2 SASEGT. The CDR3 has 15 residues. CDR3 loop: CASRKDRGRRTEAFF. The CDR3, as DNA: TGTGCCAGCAGAAAGGACAGGGGTCGGAGGACTGAAGCTTTCTTT.

This clonotype was seen more than once but under ten times. V gene TRBV6-5 combines with J gene TRBJ2-3; tentatively, D is TRBD1 (7 bases). Per germline, CDR1 MNHEY and CDR2 SVGAGI. CDR3 length equals 14 residues. Deletions cut 6 bases from V and 4 bases from J, with 14 bases between. CDR3 loop: CASRGGGGPDTQYF. CDR3 nucleotide sequence: TGTGCCAGCAGAGGCGGAGGGGGCCCAGATACGCAGTATTTT.

This rearrangement joins TRBV4-1 to TRBJ2-1, with D possibly matching TRBD2 (7 bases). Germline V gene sequence: CDR1 MGHRA, CDR2 YSYEKL. With 1 base removed from V and 6 bases from J, the gap between germline ends came to 19 bases. The CDR3 is 17 residues long. The CDR3 region is CASSQVMGGGAGNEQFF. CDR3 DNA: TGCGCCAGCAGCCAAGTAATGGGTGGGGGGGCTGGCAATGAGCAGTTCTTC.

The chain carries TRBV4-1 and TRBJ2-7, with D perhaps matching TRBD1 (5 bases). CDR1 MGHRA and CDR2 YSYEKL come from the germline V gene. Trimming pared 2 bases from V and 2 bases from J, leaving 16 bases between. This CDR3 region has 16 residues. CDR3 sequence: CASSQMQGMTAYEQYF. Here the CDR3 DNA reads TGCGCCAGCAGCCAAATGCAGGGTATGACCGCCTACGAGCAGTACTTC.

CDR3 in amino acids: CAWSFTGALSHGYTF. In DNA, the CDR3 is TGTGCCTGGAGTTTCACAGGGGCCTTAAGTCATGGCTACACCTTC. The chain uses TRBV30 and TRBJ1-2; 7 bases align to TRBD1. This CDR3 has 15 amino acids. After removal of 2 bases from V and 6 bases from J, the junction contained 12 bases not matched to a gene. Per germline, CDR1 GTSNPN and CDR2 SVGIG (reference sequence).

This chain links TRBV7-3 with TRBJ1-1; D is possibly TRBD1 (5 bases). Trimming removed 5 bases at V and 1 base at J, with 20 bases between. The CDR3 sequence is 17 residues long. CDR1 is SGHTA and CDR2 is FQGTGA in the germline V gene. The DNA of the CDR3 is TGTGCCAGCAGCGTAAGACCGTTGGGGCAGGGGAACACTGAAGCTTTCTTT. Residues: CASSVRPLGQGNTEAFF. Full variable domain (missing parts from reference TRBV7-3 and TRBJ1-1): GAGVSQTPSNKVTEKGKYVELRCDPISGHTALYWYRQSLGQGPEFLIYFQGTGAADDSGLPNDRFFAVRPEGSVSTLKIQRTERGDSAVYLCASSVRPLGQGNTEAFFGQGTRLTVV.

This clonotype has only one observation. This chain links TRBV28 with TRBJ1-6, with 7 bases aligning to TRBD1. From germline, CDR1 is MDHEN and CDR2 SYDVKM. V shed 8 bases and J 7 bases; nucleotides not matched to a gene: 8. The CDR3 sequence is 14 residues long. CDR3 in amino acids: CASPGDRANSPLHF. Here the CDR3 DNA reads TGTGCCAGCCCCGGAGACAGGGCCAATTCACCCCTCCACTTT.

This chain links TRBV4-1 with TRBJ2-1; the D gene is possibly TRBD1 (5 bases). Trimming left V 4 bases short and J 1 base short, with 23 bases between. Per germline, CDR1 MGHRA and CDR2 YSYEKL. The length of the CDR3 is 19 residues. CDR3 in amino acids: CASSPRVPRGIESYNEQFF. The DNA for the CDR3 is TGCGCCAGCAGCCCCAGGGTTCCAAGGGGAATTGAGTCCTACAATGAGCAGTTCTTC.

The J gene is TRBJ2-3, the V gene TRBV7-3; 7 bases line up with TRBD1. The CDR3 is 19 amino acids. Germline lookup yields CDR1 SGHTA and CDR2 FQGTGA. The trim removed 2 bases at V and 1 base at J, leaving 15 bases unmatched. CDR3 protein: CASSLSPRQGSSRTDTQYF. The CDR3 nucleotides read TGTGCCAGCAGCTTATCGCCTCGACAGGGTTCGTCTCGCACAGATACGCAGTATTTT. The full variable domain, completed using reference TRBV7-3 and TRBJ2-3, is GAGVSQTPSNKVTEKGKYVELRCDPISGHTALYWYRQSLGQGPEFLIYFQGTGAADDSGLPNDRFFAVRPEGSVSTLKIQRTERGDSAVYLCASSLSPRQGSSRTDTQYFGPGTRLTVL.

This clonotype was detected many times. The chain uses TRBV7-3 and TRBJ2-1; TRBD2 matches 8 bases. CDR3 length: 14 residues. CDR1 SGHTA and CDR2 FQGTGA come from the germline V gene. Germline trimming cut 6 bases from V and 4 bases from J; bases unmatched to any gene: 5. In nucleotides, the CDR3 is TGTGCCAGCAGTCGGGGGGGGCCTTACAATGAGCAGTTCTTC. It yields the protein CASSRGGPYNEQFF.

This clonotype was observed a few times. The chain has TRBV7-2 and TRBJ1-5, with unresolved D. This CDR3 spans 13 amino acids. Trimming pared 5 bases from V and 2 bases from J, leaving 7 bases between. Germline CDR1 is SGHTA and CDR2 is FQGNSA. CDR3 in DNA: TGTGCCAGCAGCAAAGATCGCAATCAGCCCCAGCATTTT. It yields the protein CASSKDRNQPQHF.

This clonotype was observed a few times. The chain is built from TRBV12-3 or TRBV12-4 and TRBJ2-1; no clear D. V shed 2 bases and J shed 9 bases, with 8 bases lying between them. The CDR3 consists of 12 residues. CDR3 DNA: TGTGCCAGCAGTTTAAACTTCCTTGAGCAGTTCTTC. The encoded protein is CASSLNFLEQFF.

CDR3 protein: CASSSGTGQGTQYF. Here the CDR3 DNA reads TGTGCCAGCAGCTCCGGGACAGGCCAGGGGACCCAGTACTTC. The chain is built from TRBV11-2 and TRBJ2-1, with TRBD1 matching over 8 bases. The J call may be faulty, since TRBJ2-5 better matches the DNA end. Per the germline V gene, CDR1 is SGHAT and CDR2 is FQNNGV. This CDR3 contains 14 residues.

J is TRBJ2-3 and V is TRBV7-8, with unresolved D. Per germline, CDR1 SGHVS and CDR2 FQNEAQ. The CDR3 consists of 17 residues. Trimming took off 4 bases at V and 0 bases at J, with 17 bases between the two ends. CDR3 sequence reads: CASSSLWGSPSTDTQYF. Here the CDR3 DNA reads TGTGCCAGCAGCTCCTTGTGGGGTTCCCCTAGCACAGATACGCAGTATTTT.

The chain couples TRBV10-3 to TRBJ2-7; D gene ambiguous. CDR3 length: 17 amino acids. Trimming removed 2 bases at V and 0 bases at J, with 17 bases between. The V gene's germline CDR1 is ENHRY and CDR2 SYGVKD. CDR3 DNA: TGTGCCATCAGTGAGGAGGACGGTTCACCTAGCTCCTACGAGCAGTACTTC. This gives the protein CAISEEDGSPSSYEQYF.

The chain is built from TRBV19 and TRBJ1-6; tentatively, D is TRBD1 (5 bases). The CDR3 is made up of 15 amino acids. Trimming took off 6 bases at V and 0 bases at J, with 9 bases between the two ends. CDR1 is LNHDA, CDR2 SQIVND, per germline (reference sequence). The CDR3 coding sequence is TGTGCCAGTAGGGGGGTAAGCTCCTATAATTCACCCCTCCACTTT. Encoded protein: CASRGVSSYNSPLHF.

In this sample, this clonotype turned up a few times. The junction does not match germline at one end; this may be a read error. The chain couples TRBV3-1 to TRBJ2-5, with D possibly being TRBD2 (6 bases). CDR3 size: 14 residues. CDR1 and CDR2 from the germline V gene are LGHDT and YNNKEL (reference sequence). DNA of the CDR3: TGTGCCAGCAGGGGTAGCGGTGGGGAAGAGACCCAGTGCTTC. Its protein is CASRGSGGEETQCF.

Notes on this clonotype: A read error may produce the germline difference seen at one junction end. V usage is TRBV12-3 or TRBV12-4 and J usage is TRBJ2-5, with D perhaps TRBD2 (5 bases). The CDR3 is 11 amino acids. The CDR3 DNA reads as TGTGCCAGCAGTAGACCCGGGATTACCCACTTC. Its protein product is CASSRPGITHF.

This clonotype was observed a few times. CDR3: CASSPQGRANEKLFF. CDR3 coding DNA: TGTGCCAGCAGTCCCCAGGGGAGGGCTAATGAAAAACTGTTTTTT. This rearrangement joins TRBV27 to TRBJ1-4, with D perhaps matching TRBD1 (6 bases). Germline V gene data show CDR1 as MNHEY and CDR2 as SMNVEV (reference sequence). The CDR3 covers 15 residues. Between the trimmed V and J ends, which lost 5 bases and 3 bases, there was a span of 13 bases.

In the case of this clonotype: A junction end diverges from the germline sequence, so it may reflect a read error. The J gene is TRBJ2-7, the V gene TRBV12-3 or TRBV12-4; 8 bases line up with TRBD1. The CDR3 totals 13 residues. CDR3 bases: TGTGCCAGCAGTCCGGACAGGGTCTACGAGCAGTGCTTC. Translating it yields CASSPDRVYEQCF.

This clonotype has only a few counts. This rearrangement joins TRBV27 to TRBJ1-5; tentatively, D is TRBD1 (5 bases). This CDR3 region has 14 residues. Per germline, CDR1 MNHEY and CDR2 SMNVEV (reference sequence). The V end was cut by 4 bases, the J end by 7 bases, with 14 bases between. CDR3 nucleotides: TGTGCCAGCAGTTCGGCCAGCCCAGGGCAGCCCCAGCATTTT. It specifies CASSSASPGQPQHF.

This clonotype was seen a handful of times. The gene calls are TRBV20-1 and TRBJ2-5; a possible D gene is TRBD1 (5 bases). The V end lost 3 bases, the J end lost 4 bases, and 15 bases lay between the germline ends. CDR1 DFQATT and CDR2 SNEGSKA come from the germline V gene (reference sequence). This CDR3 has 14 residues. The DNA of the CDR3 is TGCAGTGCTAGGCCCCATCAGGGAAGAGAGACCCAGTACTTC. Translation: CSARPHQGRETQYF.

The rearrangement joins TRBV20-1 to TRBJ2-5; D perhaps matches TRBD2 (5 bases). The length of the CDR3 is 11 residues. V was trimmed by 6 bases and J by 9 bases, leaving 14 bases between them. The germline V gene encodes CDR1 DFQATT and CDR2 SNEGSKA (reference sequence). The CDR3 reads CSAPSGKAQYF. The CDR3, as DNA: TGCAGTGCCCCCTCGGGGAAGGCCCAGTACTTC.

The chain is built from TRBV7-2 and TRBJ2-1, with TRBD2 as a possible D gene (6 bases). The J call is uncertain, as TRBJ2-7 better fits the DNA end. The germline V gene has CDR1 SGHTA and CDR2 FQGNSA. This CDR3 has 13 residues. CDR3 nucleotide sequence: TGTGCCATCCCAGGGCGGGATTTCTACGAGCAGTACTTC. This sequence encodes CAIPGRDFYEQYF.

This clonotype was seen a few times. The V gene is TRBV30, the J gene TRBJ1-2, with TRBD1 matching over 10 bases. With V trimmed by 0 bases and J by 1 base, 2 bases remained unmatched. CDR1 and CDR2 from the germline V gene are GTSNPN and SVGIG (reference sequence). CDR3 length: 15 residues. DNA for the CDR3: TGTGCCTGGAGTGTATGGGACAGGGGTAACTATGGCTACACCTTC. Amino acid sequence: CAWSVWDRGNYGYTF.

This clonotype came up a few times. This chain joins TRBV2 and TRBJ2-2; D unresolved. The length of the CDR3 is 12 residues. CDR1 is SNHLY, CDR2 FYNNEI, per germline. V lost 4 bases and J 4 bases, leaving 4 bases between the germline ends. CDR3 nucleotides: TGTGCCAGCAGTGGGGCCACCGGGGAGCTGTTTTTT. Protein sequence: CASSGATGELFF.

The rearrangement joins TRBV20-1 to TRBJ2-1, with a possible D match to TRBD2 (5 bases). Germline V lookup: CDR1 DFQATT, CDR2 SNEGSKA (reference sequence). This CDR3 region has 14 residues. V lost 3 bases to trimming and J lost 7 bases, with 16 bases between them. The CDR3 nucleotides are TGCAGTGCTAGGAGCGGAGAAGTAGGGAATGAGCAGTTCTTC. This sequence encodes CSARSGEVGNEQFF.

As for this clonotype: This CDR3 fails to terminate in the conserved phenylalanine or tryptophan, so it likely reflects a read error. The chain is built from TRBV5-1 and TRBJ2-4; 7 bases map to TRBD1. The CDR3 length is 14 residues. The junction had 3 bases not matched to a gene; V was cut back by 6 bases and J by 0 bases. Germline V CDR1 and CDR2: SGHRS, YFSETQ. The CDR3 coding sequence is TGCGCCAGCACCGACAGGGTAGCCAAAAACATTCAGTACCTC. Its protein product is CASTDRVAKNIQYL.